This section outlines one T cell receptor (beta chain) sequence together with its context. Its antigen is currently unknown. This specimen belongs to a study of blood T cells in healthy people across ages. Using a J-beta primer mix together with a sample-barcoded 5' primer, a second PCR was run for about 6 to 11 cycles. From the 5' RACE reads, TCRdb called clonotypes with MiXCR, one entry per CDR3 protein. In the table there are 920,000 or so distinct CDR3 sequences, 45% of which are singletons. The V gene lost 7 bases and the J gene lost 2 bases, with 18 bases spanning the gap. Germline V gene data show CDR1 as DFQATT and CDR2 as SNEGSKA (reference sequence). The CDR3 is 14 amino acids. Total RNA, at least 5 micrograms per sample, was extracted from PBMCs. Findings and limits, study-wide: The study regarded diversity estimates from one million T cells as underestimates.

Material: blood. This chain joins TRBV20-1 and TRBJ2-7; a possible D gene is TRBD2 (6 bases). This clonotype was obtained from a woman aged 55-69 years in good health. The CDR3 DNA reads as TGCAGTGTCCCCCGGGACTTAAAGGCCTACGAGCAGTACTTC. This sequence encodes CSVPRDLKAYEQYF.